The following is a T cell receptor (beta chain) sequence with its context. Its antigen is still unknown. PCR involved 60 Vbeta and 13 Jbeta primers. Generated by immunoSEQ multiplex PCR, the TCRdb table keeps only in-frame clones and is missing some. The repertoire includes around 150,000 clones, approximately 82% of them detected once, and roughly 7.1% sits in the top ten. This entry belongs to a study of cytomegalovirus exposure and HLA in healthy donors. Overall study results and limits: Segments of the TCR beta V type were, in most cases, productive about 90% or about 30% of the time in an earlier analysis. V- and J-gene trimming in TCR beta was tied to a missense DCLRE1C variant by an analysis performed later. Later examination showed HLA-associated TCR beta chains had greater clonal expansion than equally common others. Using the classifier, cytomegalovirus status was reportedly diagnosed with high specificity and sensitivity.

Germline-derived CDR1 and CDR2 are SNHLY and FYNNEI. V lost 6 bases to trimming and J lost 8 bases; unmatched junction nucleotides: 16. The length of the CDR3 is 16 residues. This TCR derives from a middle-aged woman in good health and CMV-seropositive. This chain connects TRBV2 to TRBJ2-1; 7 bases are a match to TRBD2. Sequencing used PBMCs. The CDR3 DNA sequence: TGTGCCAGCAGAGCCACGGGACTATGGATTGGGGATGAGCAGTTCTTC. Its translation: CASRATGLWIGDEQFF.